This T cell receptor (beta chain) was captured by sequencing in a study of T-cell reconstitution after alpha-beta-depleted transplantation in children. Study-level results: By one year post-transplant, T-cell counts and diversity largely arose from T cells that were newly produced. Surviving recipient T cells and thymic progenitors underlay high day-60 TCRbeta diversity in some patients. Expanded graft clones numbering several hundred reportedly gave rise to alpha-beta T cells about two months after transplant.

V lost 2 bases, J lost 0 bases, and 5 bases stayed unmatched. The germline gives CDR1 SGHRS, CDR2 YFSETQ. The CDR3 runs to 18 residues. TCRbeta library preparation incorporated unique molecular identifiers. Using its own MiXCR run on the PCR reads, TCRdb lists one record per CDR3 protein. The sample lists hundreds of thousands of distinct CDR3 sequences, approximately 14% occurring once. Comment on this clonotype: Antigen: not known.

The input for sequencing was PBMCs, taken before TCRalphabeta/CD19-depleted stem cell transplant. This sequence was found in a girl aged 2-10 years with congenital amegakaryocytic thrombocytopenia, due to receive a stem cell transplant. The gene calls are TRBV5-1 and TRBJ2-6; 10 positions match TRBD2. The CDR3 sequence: CASSLTSGTNSGANVLTF. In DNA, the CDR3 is TGCGCCAGCAGCTTAACTAGCGGGACTAACTCTGGGGCCAACGTCCTGACTTTC.